Following are 20 T cell receptor beta chains from one sample sequenced in a study of blood T cells in healthy people across ages. Together with a sample-barcoded 5' primer, a J-beta primer mix was included in a second PCR lasting about 6 to 11 cycles. MiXCR, run by TCRdb on the 5' RACE reads, gives a single entry per CDR3 protein. The sample lists fewer than 1,000,000 distinct CDR3 sequences; 40% to 50% were seen once. Source material: blood. These TCRs come from a man aged 55 to 69 in good health.

V usage is TRBV6-1 and J usage is TRBJ2-1, with TRBD1 matching 8 bases. Germline V CDR1 and CDR2: MNHNS, SASEGT. Trimming removed 9 bases from V and 10 bases from J; junction bases left unmatched: 17. This CDR3 spans 15 amino acids. CDR3 region: CARGSVTGDSNEQFF. In DNA form, the CDR3 reads TGTGCCAGGGGCTCCGTGACAGGGGATTCCAACGAGCAGTTCTTC.

This clonotype has a count of ten or more. The chain links TRBV6-7 to TRBJ2-3; D possibly corresponds to TRBD2 (6 bases). TRBV6-7 belongs to the ORF category, with a function that is uncertain. V gave up 5 bases and J gave up 10 bases, with 19 bases separating them. This CDR3 is built from 14 residues. CDR3 coding DNA: TGTGCCAGCAGTCCGGGACTCCAGTTGGAGCCGCAGTATTTT. Encoded protein: CASSPGLQLEPQYF.

This clonotype was recorded many times. The V and J genes are TRBV4-3 and TRBJ1-5; D is perhaps TRBD1 (5 bases). V gave up 1 base and J gave up 5 bases, with 6 bases separating them. Germline V gives CDR1 LGHNA, CDR2 YSLEER. This CDR3 region has 13 residues. The chain's CDR3 is CASSQVRDQPQHF. The CDR3 region has the DNA TGCGCCAGCAGCCAAGTCAGGGATCAGCCCCAGCATTTT.

Only a few counts were recorded for this clonotype. The V call is TRBV7-9, the J call TRBJ1-1; no clear D. Trimming pared 7 bases from V and 0 bases from J, leaving 18 bases between. Germline-derived CDR1 and CDR2 are SEHNR and FQNEAQ (reference sequence). The CDR3 spans 16 residues. CDR3 DNA: TGTGCCAGCAACCCCAAAAGACGGCCGATGAACACTGAAGCTTTCTTT. Translating it yields CASNPKRRPMNTEAFF.

As to this clonotype: One end of the junction fails to match germline, which may point to a read error. The chain combines TRBV7-7 with TRBJ2-1; 8 nucleotides agree with TRBD1. The CDR3 totals 18 residues. Germline V gene lookup returns CDR1 SSHAT and CDR2 FNYEAQ (reference sequence). The CDR3 protein is CASSLYPPGTGGYNEQFF. In nucleotides, the CDR3 is TGTGCTAGCAGCTTATATCCTCCAGGGACAGGTGGCTACAATGAGCAGTTCTTC.

This CDR3 reads CASSAPLAGAFQETQYF. DNA of the CDR3: TGTGCCAGCAGTGCCCCACTAGCGGGGGCTTTCCAAGAGACCCAGTACTTC. The V and J genes are TRBV6-1 and TRBJ2-5, with 11 bases identical to TRBD2. The ends lost 4 bases at V and 1 base at J; junction bases unmatched: 8. This CDR3 has 17 residues. Germline V gene data show CDR1 as MNHNS and CDR2 as SASEGT.

This chain connects TRBV5-5 to TRBJ1-1; a weak D match, TRBD1 (5 bases). Germline V lookup: CDR1 SGHKS, CDR2 YYEKEE (reference sequence). Trimming cost V 3 bases and J 2 bases, with 8 bases left between them. This CDR3 spans 13 amino acids. CDR3 amino acids: CASSWGVNTEAFF. CDR3 nucleotides: TGTGCCAGCAGCTGGGGGGTCAACACTGAAGCTTTCTTT. Using reference TRBV5-5 and TRBJ1-1 for the parts outside the CDR3, the full variable domain is DAGVTQSPTHLIKTRGQQVTLRCSPISGHKSVSWYQQVLGQGPQFIFQYYEKEERGRGNFPDRFSARQFPNYSSELNVNALLLGDSALYLCASSWGVNTEAFFGQGTRLTVV.

This clonotype turned up a few times. J is TRBJ2-7 and V is TRBV25-1; 9 bases map to TRBD1. Germline V CDR1 and CDR2: MGHDK, SYGVNS. V trimming: 3 bases; J trimming: 4 bases; junction bases outside the gene matches: 4. The CDR3 runs 14 residues. This CDR3 reads CASSETGGGYEQYF. CDR3 DNA: TGTGCCAGCAGTGAGACAGGGGGAGGATACGAGCAGTACTTC.

This chain uses TRBV7-9 with TRBJ1-6; D unresolved. CDR1 is SEHNR, CDR2 FQNEAQ, per germline (reference sequence). The CDR3 spans 16 residues. With 4 bases removed from V and 6 bases from J, the gap between germline ends came to 16 bases. This chain's CDR3 is CASSSNPGVANSPLHF. CDR3 bases: TGTGCCAGCAGCTCGAATCCCGGGGTGGCTAATTCACCCCTCCACTTT.

In its sample, this clonotype was seen a few times. The gene calls are TRBV5-1 and TRBJ2-3, with 8 nucleotides matching TRBD1. CDR1 is SGHRS, CDR2 YFSETQ, per germline. The length of the CDR3 is 17 residues. J gave up 2 bases and V 0 bases, and 8 bases lay outside the gene matches. The CDR3 loop is CASSLAFGTGYTDTQYF. The CDR3 DNA reads TGCGCCAGCAGCTTGGCCTTCGGGACAGGATACACAGATACGCAGTATTTT.

This clonotype was found a few times. The V and J genes are TRBV29-1 and TRBJ1-5; the D is unclear. This CDR3 is 12 amino acids long. Germline CDR1 reads SQVTM; CDR2 reads ANQGSEA. V lost 6 bases to trimming and J lost 0 bases, with 6 bases between them. The CDR3 spells CSVIISNQPQHF. CDR3 bases: TGCAGCGTCATTATTAGCAATCAGCCCCAGCATTTT. Full variable domain (outside the CDR3, taken from reference TRBV29-1 and TRBJ1-5): SAVISQKPSRDICQRGTSLTIQCQVDSQVTMMFWYRQQPGQSLTLIATANQGSEATYESGFVIDKFPISRPNLTFSTLTVSNMSPEDSSIYLCSVIISNQPQHFGDGTRLSIL.

The chain joins TRBV20-1 to TRBJ2-2; 9 bases are shared with TRBD2. CDR1 is DFQATT and CDR2 is SNEGSKA in the germline V gene (reference sequence). The CDR3 extends over 17 amino acids. With V trimmed by 3 bases and J by 5 bases, 13 bases remained unmatched. CDR3 protein: CSASPRRLAGRTGELFF. The CDR3 DNA follows: TGCAGTGCTAGCCCCCGGAGGCTAGCGGGGAGAACCGGGGAGCTGTTTTTT.

This chain uses TRBV28 with TRBJ1-5; D gene uncertain. V lost 5 bases and J 0 bases, leaving 11 bases between the germline ends. The CDR3 covers 15 residues. The germline gives CDR1 MDHEN, CDR2 SYDVKM. The CDR3: CASSKGGISNQPQHF. The CDR3 coding sequence is TGTGCCAGCAGTAAGGGCGGGATTAGCAATCAGCCCCAGCATTTT.

This clonotype was observed a few times. V and J are TRBV7-9 and TRBJ2-1, with TRBD1 matching 7 bases. Germline trimming cut 2 bases from V and 4 bases from J; bases unmatched to any gene: 5. Germline CDR1 SEHNR, CDR2 FQNEAQ (reference sequence). The CDR3 covers 15 residues. The CDR3 region has the DNA TGTGCCAGCAGCTTAACACAGGGGTCTTACAATGAGCAGTTCTTC. It encodes CASSLTQGSYNEQFF.

This clonotype was picked up a small number of times. This chain connects TRBV5-1 to TRBJ2-1, with D possibly being TRBD1 or TRBD2 (5 bases each). V lost 3 bases, J lost 5 bases, and 12 bases lay in between. The CDR3 runs to 14 residues. CDR1 is SGHRS, CDR2 YFSETQ, per germline. In DNA form, the CDR3 reads TGCGCCAGCAGCTCCGGGACGGAAAACAATGAGCAGTTCTTC. Residues: CASSSGTENNEQFF.

The chain employs TRBV29-1 and TRBJ1-5, with 10 bases fitting TRBD1. The CDR3 length is 15 residues. The V and J ends lost 4 bases and 8 bases, in that order; junction bases with no gene match: 11. Germline loops: CDR1 SQVTM, CDR2 ANQGSEA. This CDR3 is CSVVKEGQGSEPQHF. CDR3 bases: TGCAGCGTTGTGAAAGAGGGACAGGGGAGTGAGCCCCAGCATTTT.

This chain connects TRBV3-1 to TRBJ2-7, with TRBD1 matching 7 bases. J gave up 1 base and V 3 bases, and 6 bases lay outside the gene matches. Per germline, CDR1 LGHDT and CDR2 YNNKEL (reference sequence). CDR3 length: 15 residues. The chain's CDR3 is CASSQETGSSYEQYF. The DNA of the CDR3 is TGTGCCAGCAGCCAGGAGACAGGGAGTTCCTACGAGCAGTACTTC.

In this sample, this clonotype turned up a few times. The V gene is TRBV24-1, the J gene TRBJ1-5, with 7 positions matching TRBD1. V dropped 3 bases and J dropped 6; count of bases not matched to a gene: 7. Per the germline V gene, CDR1 is KGHDR and CDR2 is SFDVKD. The CDR3 loop spans 15 amino acids. The CDR3 sequence: CATSDGTAGGQPQHF. CDR3 nucleotides: TGTGCCACCAGTGATGGGACAGCGGGGGGTCAGCCCCAGCATTTT.

The gene calls are TRBV6-1 and TRBJ1-2; the D is unclear. CDR3 length: 16 amino acids. The V end was cut by 6 bases, the J end by 4 bases, with 21 bases between. The germline V gene encodes CDR1 MNHNS and CDR2 SASEGT. The CDR3 DNA follows: TGTGCCAGCAGCAAAGCGGAGGGTGGGGATACCTATGGCTACACCTTC. Translating it yields CASSKAEGGDTYGYTF.

This clonotype was found a few times. The chain employs TRBV18 and TRBJ2-6; TRBD2 is a possible D gene (6 bases). There are 15 residues in the CDR3. Germline CDR1 and CDR2: KGHSH and LQKENI. V lost 4 bases and J 4 bases, leaving 11 bases between the germline ends. CDR3 coding DNA: TGTGCCAGCTCACGGCGGGGTGAGGGGGCCAACGTCCTGACTTTC. This gives the protein CASSRRGEGANVLTF.